What follows are 28 T cell receptor beta chains derived from one specimen sequenced in a study of T cells after yellow fever vaccination (dated by TCRdb to about 2019). The library was produced with 5' RACE. TCRdb lists the instrument as Illumina NovaSeq 6000. The raw public data were reprocessed by TCRdb itself: fastp quality trimming at Q25, MiXCR clonotype calling, in-frame beta chains only. Records with the same CDR3 protein are collapsed into one entry carrying the most frequent genes and DNA. A total of 230,000 or so distinct CDR3 sequences appear in this sample, over 3% of them only once. Together, the top ten hold 15% to 20% of the sample. Reading the label with the study, this specimen's treatment or condition is: live attenuated yellow fever vaccine strain. The source material was PBMCs, sampled 15 days after the yellow fever booster vaccination. The source is a man younger than 35 who received the YFV17D yellow fever vaccine.

This clonotype appeared many times. V usage is TRBV9 and J usage is TRBJ2-3, with D possibly TRBD1 on 5 matching bases. Germline loops: CDR1 SGDLS, CDR2 YYNGEE. The CDR3 has 19 amino acids. V was trimmed by 3 bases and J by 0 bases, leaving 23 bases between them. CDR3 residues: CASSASSNRMALSTDTQYF. The CDR3, as DNA: TGTGCCAGCAGCGCCTCATCCAACAGGATGGCGCTTAGCACAGATACGCAGTATTTT.

This clonotype was seen many times. V and J are TRBV4-3 and TRBJ2-1; a possible D gene is TRBD2 (6 bases). Germline V gene data show CDR1 as LGHNA and CDR2 as YSLEER. The CDR3 has 12 amino acids. Trimming removed 2 bases at V and 11 bases at J, with 10 bases between. The CDR3, as DNA: TGCGCCAGCAGCCAAATAGGGACTCAGCAGTTCTTC. This encodes CASSQIGTQQFF.

This clonotype occurred many times. CDR3 nucleotides: TGTGCCAGCTCAATATCCGTCTTGCGGGGAGAAGGCGAGCAGTACTTC. Translation: CASSISVLRGEGEQYF. The chain recombines TRBV18 with TRBJ2-7; D is possibly TRBD2 (6 bases). Looked up from germline, CDR1 is KGHSH and CDR2 is LQKENI. V was trimmed by 5 bases and J by 6 bases, leaving 23 bases between them. CDR3 length equals 16 residues.

This clonotype was detected many times. The rearrangement uses TRBV7-2 and TRBJ2-7, with 10 nucleotides matching TRBD2. The germline gives CDR1 SGHTA, CDR2 FQGNSA. After removal of 5 bases from V and 1 base from J, the junction contained 8 bases not matched to a gene. This CDR3 spans 16 amino acids. For the CDR3, the DNA is TGTGCCAGCAGCAAGCTAGCGGGGGCCTCATCCTACGAGCAGTACTTC. Translated, it gives CASSKLAGASSYEQYF.

The J gene is TRBJ2-3, the V gene TRBV20-1; TRBD2 might be the D (7 bases). The CDR3 covers 13 residues. Germline V gene sequence: CDR1 DFQATT, CDR2 SNEGSKA (reference sequence). V was clipped by 6 bases and J by 2 bases, with 12 bases between them. CDR3 bases: TGCAGTGCCGAGGGGGGGAACACAGATACGCAGTATTTT. Its translation: CSAEGGNTDTQYF.

This clonotype was seen at least ten times. V is TRBV7-2 and J is TRBJ2-2; D remains unclear. The V end was cut by 5 bases, the J end by 1 base, with 11 bases between. The CDR3 length is 15 residues. Germline CDR1 SGHTA, CDR2 FQGNSA. In DNA, the CDR3 is TGTGCCAGCAGCATAGAGAACCGGAACACCGGGGAGCTGTTTTTT. This gives the protein CASSIENRNTGELFF.

This clonotype showed up many times. V usage is TRBV29-1 and J usage is TRBJ2-2, with a weak D call TRBD1 (7 bases). The CDR3 spans 19 residues. CDR1 and CDR2 from the germline V gene are SQVTM and ANQGSEA. Trimming shortened V by 0 bases and J by 4 bases, and 24 bases separated the two germline ends. CDR3 residues: CSVEDPFNGGTVSTGELFF. In DNA form, the CDR3 reads TGCAGCGTTGAAGATCCATTTAACGGAGGGACAGTAAGCACCGGGGAGCTGTTTTTT.

This clonotype was recorded many times. The V call is TRBV12-3 or TRBV12-4, the J call TRBJ1-4; D gene uncertain. The V end lost 4 bases, the J end lost 6 bases, and 6 bases lay between the germline ends. The CDR3 runs 12 residues. DNA for the CDR3: TGTGCCAGCAGTTGGGAAGATGAAAAACTGTTTTTT. Translated, it gives CASSWEDEKLFF.

This clonotype was counted many times. The CDR3 DNA sequence: TGCGCCAGCAGCCTACGTACACCTTCAACTAATGAAAAACTGTTTTTT. Encoded protein: CASSLRTPSTNEKLFF. The chain joins TRBV4-1 to TRBJ1-4; D gene ambiguous. Germline V lookup: CDR1 MGHRA, CDR2 YSYEKL. V was shortened by 4 bases and J by 0 bases, with 12 bases between the two germline ends. The CDR3 is 16 amino acids.

At least ten counts were recorded for this clonotype. The CDR3 is CAVRAGGDNEQFF. The CDR3 bases are TGTGCCGTCCGAGCGGGGGGCGACAATGAGCAGTTCTTC. The chain carries TRBV10-3 and TRBJ2-1; TRBD2 agrees at 9 bases. CDR1 and CDR2 (germline): ENHRY, SYGVKD. J gave up 5 bases and V 11 bases, and 7 bases lay outside the gene matches. The CDR3 is 13 amino acids.

This clonotype was found a few times. The V gene is TRBV4-3, the J gene TRBJ1-2, with D uncertain. The CDR3 is 15 amino acids. The germline V gene has CDR1 LGHNA and CDR2 YSLEER. V was pared by 0 bases and J by 4 bases, with 12 bases between. CDR3 DNA sequence: TGCGCCAGCAGCCAAGACGAGTGGATGGGCTATGGCTACACCTTC. Translated: CASSQDEWMGYGYTF.

This clonotype appeared a few times. The rearrangement joins TRBV12-3 or TRBV12-4 to TRBJ1-2, with D tentatively TRBD1 (6 bases). This CDR3 spans 14 amino acids. Trimming shortened V by 2 bases and J by 6 bases, and 13 bases separated the two germline ends. The CDR3 spells CASSLTGTMNGYTF. The DNA for the CDR3 is TGTGCCAGCAGTTTAACAGGGACAATGAATGGCTACACCTTC.

In its sample, this clonotype was seen many times. V is TRBV12-3 or TRBV12-4 and J is TRBJ1-2; a weak D match, TRBD1 (6 bases). V gave up 6 bases and J gave up 4 bases, with 18 bases separating them. This CDR3 is 15 amino acids long. DNA of the CDR3: TGTGCCAGCAGCCCTCTTGGGGGGGGCATCTATGGCTACACCTTC. This encodes CASSPLGGGIYGYTF.

This clonotype was seen repeatedly, ten times or more. The chain is built from TRBV10-3 and TRBJ2-7; tentative D call: TRBD2 (6 bases). Per the germline V gene, CDR1 is ENHRY and CDR2 is SYGVKD. The CDR3 runs to 15 residues. V lost 4 bases to trimming and J lost 1 base, with 14 bases between them. CDR3 DNA: TGTGCCATCAGTGGGGAGGCTGGGTCTTCCTACGAGCAGTACTTC. It specifies CAISGEAGSSYEQYF.

This clonotype was detected ten times or more. The genes are TRBV7-2 and TRBJ2-1, with D uncertain. The CDR3 runs 13 residues. Germline-derived CDR1 and CDR2 are SGHTA and FQGNSA. The V end was cut by 6 bases, the J end by 4 bases, with 10 bases between. As DNA, the CDR3 is TGTGCCAGCAGAAAAGACCAGTACAATGAGCAGTTCTTC. The encoded protein is CASRKDQYNEQFF.

This clonotype was seen many times. J is TRBJ1-2 and V is TRBV30; D is ambiguous. The CDR3 has 11 residues. Germline V CDR1 and CDR2: GTSNPN, SVGIG (reference sequence). V dropped 0 bases and J dropped 8 bases, with 7 bases sitting between them. CDR3 protein: CAWSVGRGYTF. The CDR3 DNA sequence: TGTGCCTGGAGTGTAGGACGGGGCTACACCTTC.

Comment on this clonotype: This sequence may be a read error, since a much larger clone differs from it by one base. This chain connects TRBV29-1 to TRBJ2-3; 8 bases are a match to TRBD2. Germline CDR1 reads SQVTM; CDR2 reads ANQGSEA. The CDR3 loop spans 15 amino acids. The CDR3 is CSVGALTSAADTHYF. DNA of the CDR3: TGCAGCGTTGGGGCCCTGACTAGCGCCGCAGATACGCATTATTTT.

This clonotype was counted many times. J is TRBJ2-2 and V is TRBV4-2, with D possibly being TRBD2 (6 bases). Trimming pared 3 bases from V and 5 bases from J, leaving 10 bases between. CDR1 LGHNA and CDR2 YNFKEQ come from the germline V gene. The CDR3 contains 14 residues. The CDR3 nucleotides are TGTGCCAGCAGCCAGGAGGGTCGAACCGGGGAGCTGTTTTTT. It specifies CASSQEGRTGELFF.

This clonotype showed up many times. The chain recombines TRBV20-1 with TRBJ2-5; no definite D call. Looked up from germline, CDR1 is DFQATT and CDR2 is SNEGSKA (reference sequence). The V and J ends lost 1 base and 3 bases respectively, with 6 bases between them. The CDR3 runs to 12 residues. DNA of the CDR3: TGCAGTGCTAGAGGTGCCAAAGAGACCCAGTACTTC. Encoded protein: CSARGAKETQYF.

This clonotype occurred many times. The chain joins TRBV12-3 or TRBV12-4 to TRBJ1-2, with D possibly matching TRBD1 (5 bases). With 6 bases removed from V and 4 bases from J, the gap between germline ends came to 18 bases. The length of the CDR3 is 15 residues. The CDR3 coding sequence is TGTGCCAGCAGCGGCGACAGCCTCGAAATCTATGGCTACACCTTC. This encodes CASSGDSLEIYGYTF.

There are many counts of this clonotype. CDR3 sequence (DNA): TGTGCCAGCAGCTTGTACGGGTCTCTGAACACTGAAGCTTTCTTT. Its translation: CASSLYGSLNTEAFF. This chain links TRBV5-6 with TRBJ1-1; D is uncertain. Germline V gene lookup returns CDR1 SGHDT and CDR2 YYEEEE. The CDR3 consists of 15 residues. V was pared by 1 base and J by 0 bases, with 10 bases between.

The sample holds many counts of this clonotype. J is TRBJ2-1 and V is TRBV5-5; D gene unclear. The CDR3 consists of 13 residues. Looked up from germline, CDR1 is SGHKS and CDR2 is YYEKEE (reference sequence). V gave up 5 bases and J gave up 7 bases, with 13 bases separating them. The CDR3 nucleotides are TGTGCCAGCAGTCGCCCGACCCCAAATGAGCAGTTCTTC. This gives the protein CASSRPTPNEQFF.

This clonotype was seen ten or more times. The V gene is TRBV7-2, the J gene TRBJ2-5; TRBD1 might be the D (5 bases). Germline lookup yields CDR1 SGHTA and CDR2 FQGNSA. CDR3 size: 15 residues. V dropped 3 bases and J dropped 6 bases, with 17 bases sitting between them. The CDR3: CASSLNAGQRKTQYF. CDR3 coding DNA: TGTGCCAGCAGCTTGAATGCAGGGCAAAGGAAGACCCAGTACTTC.

This clonotype occurred many times. The chain is built from TRBV5-1 and TRBJ1-1; D is ambiguous. Germline loops: CDR1 SGHRS, CDR2 YFSETQ. This CDR3 contains 15 residues. Between the trimmed V and J ends, which lost 0 bases and 1 base, there was a span of 10 bases. CDR3 bases: TGCGCCAGCAGCTTGGCTGGAGGAAGGAACACTGAAGCTTTCTTT. It yields the protein CASSLAGGRNTEAFF.

This clonotype showed up many times. This rearrangement joins TRBV28 to TRBJ1-5; unclear D gene. Trimming cost V 1 base and J 0 bases, with 10 bases left between them. The germline CDR1 and CDR2 sequences are MDHEN and SYDVKM. This CDR3 spans 16 amino acids. The CDR3 is CASSLSLLYSNQPQHF. In DNA form, the CDR3 reads TGTGCCAGCAGTTTATCGCTCCTTTATAGCAATCAGCCCCAGCATTTT.

This clonotype was seen ten or more times. The chain has TRBV7-3 and TRBJ2-1; 11 bases line up with TRBD1. With 8 bases clipped from V and 9 bases from J, the junction kept 12 bases outside the gene matches. The CDR3 covers 15 residues. CDR1 is SGHTA and CDR2 is FQGTGA in the germline V gene. This CDR3 reads CASSTQGQGVGEQFF. The CDR3 DNA reads as TGTGCCAGCTCCACTCAGGGACAGGGGGTCGGTGAGCAGTTCTTC.

This clonotype has a count of ten or more. The chain is built from TRBV7-9 and TRBJ1-1, with unresolved D. The CDR3 spans 15 residues. Per the germline V gene, CDR1 is SEHNR and CDR2 is FQNEAQ (reference sequence). V shed 5 bases and J shed 0 bases, with 13 bases lying between them. For the CDR3, the DNA is TGTGCCAGCAGCATGAATACAGTGATGAACACTGAAGCTTTCTTT. Translating gives CASSMNTVMNTEAFF.

This clonotype showed up many times. V usage is TRBV4-3 and J usage is TRBJ1-2; D possibly corresponds to TRBD1 (5 bases). Germline CDR1 and CDR2: LGHNA and YSLEER. This CDR3 spans 12 amino acids. The V gene lost 3 bases and the J gene lost 8 bases, with 10 bases spanning the gap. CDR3 DNA: TGCGCCAGCAGCCACCAGGGAAACGGCTACACCTTC. Translating gives CASSHQGNGYTF.